The 32 T cell receptor beta chains below come from one sample, sequenced in a study of cytomegalovirus exposure and HLA in healthy donors. Primers: 60 Vbeta forward and 13 Jbeta reverse. This table comes from immunoSEQ multiplex PCR, and its TCRdb copy is limited to in-frame clones, with some not included. Altogether approximately 100,000 clones are present, under 85% being singletons, with the ten largest covering roughly 9.7%. Specimen: PBMCs. Source of these receptors: a man aged 40-55 years in good health and CMV-seropositive.

The rearrangement links TRBV4-3 to TRBJ2-2; tentatively, D is TRBD2 (6 bases). The germline V gene has CDR1 LGHNA and CDR2 YSLEER. Trimming left V 0 bases short and J 3 bases short, with 14 bases between. The CDR3 runs to 17 residues. The CDR3 spells CASSQEDGGKDTGELFF. In DNA, the CDR3 is TGCGCCAGCAGCCAAGAGGACGGGGGAAAGGACACCGGGGAGCTGTTTTTT.

The V and J genes are TRBV6-5 and TRBJ2-3; D perhaps matches TRBD2 (7 bases). Germline assignment: CDR1 MNHEY and CDR2 SVGAGI. This CDR3 is built from 13 residues. V was shortened by 7 bases and J by 2 bases, with 10 bases between the two germline ends. CDR3 loop: CASKGGITDTQYF. The CDR3 nucleotides read TGTGCCAGCAAGGGGGGGATCACAGATACGCAGTATTTT.

The V gene is TRBV5-1, the J gene TRBJ2-2, with D maybe TRBD2 (5 bases). CDR3 length equals 14 residues. V shed 8 bases and J shed 0 bases, with 11 bases lying between them. Germline V lookup: CDR1 SGHRS, CDR2 YFSETQ. The CDR3 here is CASKDSTNTGELFF. The CDR3 DNA is TGCGCCAGTAAGGACTCAACGAACACCGGGGAGCTGTTTTTT.

The chain employs TRBV7-9 and TRBJ2-3; D possibly corresponds to TRBD2 (5 bases). The CDR3 covers 15 residues. V lost 5 bases, J lost 4 bases, and 16 bases lay in between. CDR1 is SEHNR and CDR2 is FQNEAQ in the germline V gene (reference sequence). CDR3 nucleotides: TGTGCCAGCAGCCCGGGGTTGGGGAATTCAGATACGCAGTATTTT. Amino acids: CASSPGLGNSDTQYF.

J is TRBJ1-3 and V is TRBV7-2; 9 bases map to TRBD1. The CDR3 covers 14 residues. The trim removed 5 bases at V and 4 bases at J, leaving 3 bases unmatched. The germline CDR1 and CDR2 sequences are SGHTA and FQGNSA. The CDR3 DNA sequence: TGTGCCAGCAGCGCCGGGACAGGGGGAAACACCATATATTTT. This encodes CASSAGTGGNTIYF.

This sequence joins TRBV7-2 and TRBJ2-1, with 10 nucleotides matching TRBD1. The CDR3 extends over 15 amino acids. Germline values: CDR1 SGHTA, CDR2 FQGNSA. V gave up 5 bases and J gave up 3 bases; unmatched junction bases: 4. The CDR3 is CASSPGTGVYNEQFF. In nucleotides, the CDR3 is TGTGCCAGCAGCCCCGGGACAGGGGTCTACAATGAGCAGTTCTTC.

To note about this clone: Additional DNA sequences in this sample encode the identical CDR3. V and J are TRBV9 and TRBJ1-3; D remains ambiguous. Trimming removed 1 base from V and 3 bases from J, with 8 bases in between. The germline CDR1 and CDR2 sequences are SGDLS and YYNGEE. The CDR3 has 14 amino acids. The CDR3 nucleotides read TGTGCCAGCAGCGTAAGTGGCAGTGGAAACACCATATATTTT. Its protein product is CASSVSGSGNTIYF.

The rearrangement links TRBV27 to TRBJ2-2; 12 nucleotides line up with TRBD2. Looked up from germline, CDR1 is MNHEY and CDR2 is SMNVEV (reference sequence). After removal of 5 bases from V and 6 bases from J, the junction contained 7 bases not matched to a gene. This CDR3 is 16 amino acids long. Here the CDR3 reads CASSPRLAGAPGELFF. In DNA form, the CDR3 reads TGTGCCAGCAGTCCGAGACTAGCGGGGGCCCCCGGGGAGCTGTTTTTT.

The CDR3 loop is CASSLSPSTDTQYF. The CDR3 region has the DNA TGTGCCAGCAGTTTGAGCCCCAGCACAGATACGCAGTATTTT. The V call is TRBV6-1, the J call TRBJ2-3; no clear D. The V gene lost 5 bases and the J gene lost 0 bases, with 9 bases spanning the gap. This CDR3 has 14 amino acids. Germline assignment: CDR1 MNHNS and CDR2 SASEGT.

V usage is TRBV9 and J usage is TRBJ1-2; D not certain. Trimming left V 0 bases short and J 0 bases short, with 15 bases between. The CDR3 is 17 residues long. Germline V gene sequence: CDR1 SGDLS, CDR2 YYNGEE. CDR3 DNA: TGTGCCAGCAGCGTAGGATTGCCCCCTGACTCTAACTATGGCTACACCTTC. It encodes CASSVGLPPDSNYGYTF.

This clone was counted once. This chain uses TRBV5-4 with TRBJ2-7; TRBD2 matches 10 bases. CDR3 length: 15 amino acids. Unmatched junction bases numbered 6, after V lost 4 bases and J lost 2 bases. From germline, CDR1 is SGHNT and CDR2 YYREEE (reference sequence). In nucleotides, the CDR3 is TGTGCCAGCAGCCCTGGGACTAGCGTGGCCTACGAGCAGTACTTC. It yields the protein CASSPGTSVAYEQYF.

This sequence joins TRBV9 and TRBJ2-1; 8 bases match TRBD1. V dropped 0 bases and J dropped 9; count of bases not matched to a gene: 8. CDR1 is SGDLS and CDR2 is YYNGEE in the germline V gene. The CDR3 runs 15 residues. DNA of the CDR3: TGTGCCAGCAGCGTAGTTCAGGGGGCCCTCGCTGAGCAGTTCTTC. Translating gives CASSVVQGALAEQFF.

The chain links TRBV25-1 to TRBJ2-7; D uncertain. V was trimmed by 3 bases and J by 2 bases, leaving 5 bases between them. The CDR3 is 12 amino acids. The V gene's germline CDR1 is MGHDK and CDR2 SYGVNS. For the CDR3, the DNA is TGTGCCAGCAGTGAGTATACCTACGAGCAGTACTTC. Amino acid sequence: CASSEYTYEQYF.

This rearrangement joins TRBV10-1 to TRBJ1-4; D is uncertain. This CDR3 comprises 11 residues. V lost 9 bases and J 10 bases, leaving 12 bases between the germline ends. Germline CDR1 is WNHNN and CDR2 is SYGVQD (reference sequence). For the CDR3, the DNA is TGCGCCAGACACCCTGTAAGAAAACTGTTTTTT. Protein sequence: CARHPVRKLFF.

The CDR3 bases are TGTGCCAGCAGCTTAGGCGGCGGGGGGGCCAAGGATACGCAGTATTTT. Encoded protein: CASSLGGGGAKDTQYF. The chain couples TRBV7-2 to TRBJ2-3; 9 bases are shared with TRBD2. The junction had 8 bases not matched to a gene; V was cut back by 1 base and J by 6 bases. This CDR3 region has 16 residues. CDR1 and CDR2 from the germline V gene are SGHTA and FQGNSA.

This clone was observed a handful of times. This chain links TRBV7-2 with TRBJ2-4; D remains unclear. The CDR3 runs 16 residues. V was clipped by 2 bases and J by 0 bases, with 11 bases between them. Germline-derived CDR1 and CDR2 are SGHTA and FQGNSA. The CDR3 here is CASSLTGALAKNIQYF. CDR3 nucleotide sequence: TGTGCCAGCAGCTTAACCGGTGCTTTAGCCAAAAACATTCAGTACTTC.

V usage is TRBV7-9 and J usage is TRBJ1-6; D gene uncertain. Germline assignment: CDR1 SEHNR and CDR2 FQNEAQ (reference sequence). The CDR3 totals 13 residues. Trimming took 5 bases from V and 9 from J, leaving 11 bases between them. CDR3 nucleotide sequence: TGTGCCAGCAGCCCCCAAGGGAGTTCACCCCTCCACTTT. It codes for CASSPQGSSPLHF. The full variable domain, rest sourced from reference TRBV7-9 and TRBJ1-6, is DTGVSQNPRHKITKRGQNVTFRCDPISEHNRLYWYRQTLGQGPEFLTYFQNEAQLEKSRLLSDRFSAERPKGSFSTLEIQRTEQGDSAMYLCASSPQGSSPLHFGNGTRLTVT.

The rearrangement uses TRBV5-1 and TRBJ2-7; D is uncertain. V was clipped by 4 bases and J by 0 bases, with 8 bases between them. Per germline, CDR1 SGHRS and CDR2 YFSETQ. The CDR3 consists of 13 residues. The CDR3 DNA reads TGCGCCAGCAGCGACTCTATCTCCTACGAGCAGTACTTC. This translates into CASSDSISYEQYF.

The chain has TRBV7-9 and TRBJ2-7; D is ambiguous. The germline V and J ends were trimmed by 5 bases and 0 bases, with 5 bases remaining between them. Germline V lookup: CDR1 SEHNR, CDR2 FQNEAQ (reference sequence). CDR3 length equals 12 residues. The CDR3 loop reads CASSLSSYEQYF. The CDR3 region has the DNA TGTGCCAGCAGCCTGAGCTCCTACGAGCAGTACTTC.

The chain has TRBV5-1 and TRBJ2-1; 7 bases fit TRBD1. Trimming removed 0 bases from V and 5 bases from J; junction bases left unmatched: 2. CDR1 and CDR2 from the germline V gene are SGHRS and YFSETQ. The length of the CDR3 is 14 residues. CDR3 amino acids: CASSLGTGNNEQFF. CDR3 DNA: TGCGCCAGCAGCTTGGGGACAGGCAACAATGAGCAGTTCTTC.

The rearrangement links TRBV14 to TRBJ2-2, with D possibly TRBD2 on 6 matching bases. V shed 1 base and J shed 6 bases, with 24 bases lying between them. This CDR3 is 19 amino acids long. The germline CDR1 and CDR2 sequences are SGHDN and FVKESK. The DNA of the CDR3 is TGTGCCAGCAGCCAAGTTCTTTGGGCCGGAGGCGGGGACCCCGGGGAGCTGTTTTTT. Its protein product is CASSQVLWAGGGDPGELFF. Based on the CDR3 plus reference TRBV14 and TRBJ2-2, the full variable domain is EAGVTQFPSHSVIEKGQTVTLRCDPISGHDNLYWYRRVMGKEIKFLLHFVKESKQDESGMPNNRFLAERTGGTYSTLKVQPAELEDSGVYFCASSQVLWAGGGDPGELFFGEGSRLTVL.

The chain links TRBV20-1 to TRBJ1-2, with a tentative D call TRBD1 (6 bases). CDR1 is DFQATT, CDR2 SNEGSKA, per germline (reference sequence). CDR3 length: 10 residues. Trimming took 8 bases from V and 8 from J, leaving 12 bases between them. CDR3 residues: CSTYREGYTF. CDR3 bases: TGCAGTACATACAGGGAAGGCTACACCTTC.

The rearrangement uses TRBV28 and TRBJ2-7; 7 nucleotides agree with TRBD1. The J segment lost 1 base and the V segment lost 10 bases, leaving 13 bases of the junction unmatched. Germline V gene lookup returns CDR1 MDHEN and CDR2 SYDVKM. The CDR3 length is 15 residues. The chain's CDR3 is CATLREGGGSYEQYF. CDR3 nucleotide sequence: TGTGCCACCCTCAGGGAAGGGGGCGGATCCTACGAGCAGTACTTC.

The chain links TRBV6-6 to TRBJ2-5, with 7 bases aligning to TRBD1. This CDR3 has 15 amino acids. After removal of 2 bases from V and 0 bases from J, the junction contained 3 bases not matched to a gene. Germline loops: CDR1 MNHNY, CDR2 SVGAGI (reference sequence). The CDR3 region is CASSYMGQNQETQYF. The CDR3 DNA reads TGTGCCAGCAGTTACATGGGACAGAACCAAGAGACCCAGTACTTC.

This sequence joins TRBV9 and TRBJ2-7; D is perhaps TRBD2 (6 bases). The CDR3 covers 17 residues. The V gene's germline CDR1 is SGDLS and CDR2 YYNGEE. V gave up 4 bases and J gave up 0 bases, with 20 bases separating them. The CDR3 DNA follows: TGTGCCAGCAGCCCATACGAGGGACTGGGGAGCTCCTACGAGCAGTACTTC. Protein sequence: CASSPYEGLGSSYEQYF.

This clone showed up just once. The gene calls are TRBV7-9 and TRBJ2-7; 7 bases line up with TRBD2. The CDR3 extends over 13 amino acids. V shed 4 bases, J shed 1 base, and the junction held 1 base outside the gene matches. CDR1 SEHNR and CDR2 FQNEAQ come from the germline V gene (reference sequence). In nucleotides, the CDR3 is TGTGCCAGCAGCTCGGGACTATCCTACGAGCAGTACTTC. Protein: CASSSGLSYEQYF.

The chain has TRBV4-1 and TRBJ1-1; 8 bases line up with TRBD1. CDR3 length: 15 amino acids. In germline, CDR1 is MGHRA, CDR2 YSYEKL. The J segment lost 0 bases and the V segment lost 1 base, leaving 1 base of the junction unmatched. In DNA, the CDR3 is TGCGCCAGCAGCCAAGCCAGGGGGCTGAACACTGAAGCTTTCTTT. Protein: CASSQARGLNTEAFF.

In this sample, this clone turned up once. The chain has TRBV29-1 and TRBJ2-3, with 8 bases that match TRBD2. CDR1 and CDR2 (germline): SQVTM, ANQGSEA. V lost 0 bases, J lost 5 bases, and 13 bases stayed unmatched. The CDR3 covers 17 residues. CDR3 nucleotide sequence: TGCAGCGTTGAAGATCTTATGGCGGGGGGCGTTGGAGATACGCAGTATTTT. It specifies CSVEDLMAGGVGDTQYF.

The chain uses TRBV7-9 and TRBJ1-2; D is uncertain. The CDR3 extends over 15 amino acids. The V and J ends lost 1 base and 4 bases respectively, with 13 bases between them. Germline V lookup: CDR1 SEHNR, CDR2 FQNEAQ (reference sequence). CDR3 DNA: TGTGCCAGCAGCTTAGTTCCAGCCCGGGTCTATGGCTACACCTTC. Translation: CASSLVPARVYGYTF.

This sequence joins TRBV5-1 and TRBJ2-5; 11 nucleotides match TRBD2. Trimming took 5 bases from V and 0 from J; bases not matched to a gene: 9. Germline V gene sequence: CDR1 SGHRS, CDR2 YFSETQ. The CDR3 extends over 17 amino acids. The CDR3 DNA reads as TGCGCCAGCAGTCGGGCGGCTAGCGGGGGGAACCAAGAGACCCAGTACTTC. This translates into CASSRAASGGNQETQYF. The full variable domain, completed using reference TRBV5-1 and TRBJ2-5, is KAGVTQTPRYLIKTRGQQVTLSCSPISGHRSVSWYQQTPGQGLQFLFEYFSETQRNKGNFPGRFSGRQFSNSRSEMNVSTLELGDSALYLCASSRAASGGNQETQYFGPGTRLLVL.

The chain recombines TRBV5-1 with TRBJ1-1; a weak D match, TRBD1 (5 bases). CDR3 length equals 14 residues. Germline V CDR1 and CDR2: SGHRS, YFSETQ. Trimming pared 6 bases from V and 3 bases from J, leaving 15 bases between. The CDR3 sequence: CASTPAGGYTEAFF. DNA for the CDR3: TGCGCCAGCACCCCGGCCGGGGGGTACACTGAAGCTTTCTTT.

The chain carries TRBV28 and TRBJ1-1; D call uncertain. Germline loops: CDR1 MDHEN, CDR2 SYDVKM. The CDR3 length is 20 residues. Trimming removed 1 base at V and 3 bases at J, with 27 bases between. The CDR3 DNA reads as TGTGCCAGCAGTTTATCTTCCGGACTGGGAAGTGTCTTTGGCGACACTGAAGCTTTCTTT. Amino acid sequence: CASSLSSGLGSVFGDTEAFF.